This T cell receptor (beta chain) was profiled in a study of cytomegalovirus exposure and HLA in healthy donors. Use of 60 Vbeta and 13 Jbeta primers characterized the PCR. As originally analysed: In a later analysis, of roughly 83 million unique beta chains, around 9.9 million appeared in at least two donors. This table comes from immunoSEQ multiplex PCR, and its TCRdb copy is limited to in-frame clones, with some not included. The V and J calls and clone size were taken over from that table, and D and trimming were inferred from the DNA. This table holds over 200,000 clones, about three quarters found once. The sample holds a few counts of this clone. V was shortened by 2 bases and J by 1 base, with 6 bases between the two germline ends. This CDR3 has 13 residues. Germline assignment: CDR1 SGHRS and CDR2 YFSETQ.

Sequenced sample: PBMCs. J is TRBJ1-1 and V is TRBV5-1; weak D call: TRBD1 (5 bases). The receptor's source is a woman in her sixties or seventies in good health and CMV-seropositive. The CDR3 nucleotides are TGCGCCAGCAGCTTCCAGGGGAACACTGAAGCTTTCTTT. Its protein product is CASSFQGNTEAFF.